Included here is one TCR beta chain sequence, with context. This entry is derived from a study of blood T cell repertoires in COVID-19. Study-wide context: From T cells, B-cell-depleted T cells, or PBMCs came the material, which was cDNA or gDNA.

Measured with immunoSEQ multiplex PCR; TCRdb has only the in-frame clones, and not every one. Of about 180,000 clones detected, around 83% appear once; the ten largest clones hold approximately 2.9%. Between the trimmed V and J ends, which lost 0 bases and 0 bases, there was a span of 8 bases. This CDR3 spans 15 amino acids. The germline V gene encodes CDR1 LNHDA and CDR2 SQIVND (reference sequence). The sequence was collected from a woman in her 30s with active or convalescent COVID-19. The chain couples TRBV19 to TRBJ1-1; D is ambiguous. What was sequenced was peripheral blood. In DNA form, the CDR3 reads TGTGCCAGTAGTATAGAAGGAGGAGTGAACACTGAAGCTTTCTTT. Protein sequence: CASSIEGGVNTEAFF.